Shown below are 21 T cell receptor beta chains from a single sample sequenced in a study of blood T cell repertoires in COVID-19 (dated by TCRdb to 2019 to 2021). The library was made by the immunoSEQ multiplex PCR assay. This is the immuneACCESS table as TCRdb keeps it, with only in-frame sequences that have V and J called. A part of the clones is gone; compared with another copy, unresolved V genes explain less than half, and the rest is unexplained. The sample has some 240,000 clones on record, 75% to 90% of them singletons. Of the sample, roughly 7% is held by the ten largest clones. The source material was peripheral blood. All receptors come from a man in his 60s who had recovered from COVID-19.

This clone showed up just once. The V call is TRBV4-2, the J call TRBJ2-5; 9 bases map to TRBD2. CDR3 length equals 15 residues. Germline assignment: CDR1 LGHNA and CDR2 YNFKEQ. V shed 4 bases, J shed 5 bases, and the junction held 8 bases outside the gene matches. CDR3 nucleotides: TGTGCCAGCAGCCGTTCGGCGGGGGGGGTGGAGACCCAGTACTTC. Translation gives CASSRSAGGVETQYF.

The rearrangement uses TRBV29-1 and TRBJ2-2, with D possibly matching TRBD1 (5 bases). CDR1 and CDR2 (germline): SQVTM, ANQGSEA. V shed 2 bases and J shed 2 bases, with 9 bases lying between them. The length of the CDR3 is 14 residues. The CDR3 protein is CSVERGANTGELFF. The CDR3 DNA sequence: TGCAGCGTTGAAAGGGGCGCAAACACCGGGGAGCTGTTTTTT.

V is TRBV4-1 and J is TRBJ2-3, with a tentative D call TRBD1 (6 bases). The CDR3 runs 14 residues. CDR1 and CDR2 from the germline V gene are MGHRA and YSYEKL. Deletions cut 3 bases from V and 4 bases from J, with 11 bases between. CDR3 nucleotides: TGCGCCAGCAGCCACCCACAGGGACCAGATACGCAGTATTTT. This encodes CASSHPQGPDTQYF.

The rearrangement links TRBV7-2 to TRBJ1-5, with D maybe TRBD1 (6 bases). Trimming took 4 bases from V and 8 from J, leaving 18 bases between them. The CDR3 is 15 residues long. Germline CDR1 reads SGHTA; CDR2 reads FQGNSA. This CDR3 is CASSSLNRVGKPQHF. The DNA for the CDR3 is TGTGCCAGCAGCTCCCTAAACAGGGTGGGAAAGCCCCAGCATTTT.

The chain uses TRBV6-5 and TRBJ1-2; D remains unclear. V lost 8 bases and J 7 bases, leaving 20 bases between the germline ends. The CDR3 extends over 14 amino acids. Germline assignment: CDR1 MNHEY and CDR2 SVGAGI. For the CDR3, the DNA is TGTGCCAGCGCAGTTACTGCATCGCCGGGTGGCTACACCTTC. This encodes CASAVTASPGGYTF.

This clone occurred a few times. The identical CDR3 is also encoded by other nucleotide sequences in the sample. V and J are TRBV12-3 or TRBV12-4 and TRBJ2-7, with D possibly TRBD1 on 6 matching bases. Deletions cut 6 bases from V and 6 bases from J, with 12 bases between. The CDR3 sequence is 12 residues long. The DNA for the CDR3 is TGTGCCAGCAGCTACAGGGACGGCGAGCAGTACGTC. As protein: CASSYRDGEQYV.

The chain is built from TRBV11-2 and TRBJ1-1; D is uncertain. The V end was cut by 5 bases, the J end by 1 base, with 11 bases between. Germline V lookup: CDR1 SGHAT, CDR2 FQNNGV. CDR3 size: 14 residues. DNA of the CDR3: TGTGCCAGCAGCCCCCGGCCGGGGAACACTGAAGCTTTCTTT. This gives the protein CASSPRPGNTEAFF.

Remarks on this clone: The DNA is omitted, as the CDR3 cannot be located on it reliably, and the CDR3 follows TCRdb's listing. V usage is TRBV2 and J usage is TRBJ2-2; TRBD2, as called in the table, went unchecked against the DNA. The CDR3 extends over 16 residues, inclusive of both ends. CDR1 is SNHLY and CDR2 is FYNNEI in the germline V gene. The CDR3 is CASSVRARDSTRELFF.

V and J are TRBV28 and TRBJ2-1, with 14 bases lining up with TRBD2. The CDR3 has 18 residues. The J segment lost 1 base and the V segment lost 5 bases, leaving 7 bases of the junction unmatched. Per the germline V gene, CDR1 is MDHEN and CDR2 is SYDVKM. CDR3 nucleotides: TGTGCCAGCAGTCCCGGGACTAGCGGGGGCGTATCCTACAATGAGCAGTTCTTC. This gives the protein CASSPGTSGGVSYNEQFF.

This sequence joins TRBV20-1 and TRBJ2-3; 8 bases line up with TRBD2. Unmatched junction bases numbered 4, after V lost 3 bases and J lost 2 bases. The germline V gene has CDR1 DFQATT and CDR2 SNEGSKA (reference sequence). The CDR3 is 14 residues long. The CDR3 sequence is CSASTGGATDTQYF. CDR3 nucleotide sequence: TGCAGTGCTAGTACGGGGGGGGCCACAGATACGCAGTATTTT.

This clone was seen a few times. The chain joins TRBV6-5 to TRBJ2-1, with a possible D match to TRBD2 (5 bases). This CDR3 region has 16 residues. CDR1 is MNHEY, CDR2 SVGAGI, per germline. V lost 0 bases to trimming and J lost 3 bases, with 12 bases between them. CDR3 amino acids: CASSYSIGENYNEQFF. Here the CDR3 DNA reads TGTGCCAGCAGTTACTCTATCGGGGAGAACTACAATGAGCAGTTCTTC.

The chain has TRBV5-1 and TRBJ2-5, with 8 bases lining up with TRBD2. Per the germline V gene, CDR1 is SGHRS and CDR2 is YFSETQ. The CDR3 extends over 16 amino acids. Losses at the gene ends were 0 bases for V and 0 bases for J; bases not matched to a gene: 4. The DNA of the CDR3 is TGCGCCAGCAGCTTGGTCCCAGCGGGGGACCAAGAGACCCAGTACTTC. Protein sequence: CASSLVPAGDQETQYF.

The sample holds one count of this clone. This sequence joins TRBV5-1 and TRBJ2-1; TRBD2 might be the D (6 bases). Germline V lookup: CDR1 SGHRS, CDR2 YFSETQ. The CDR3 consists of 17 residues. V was clipped by 0 bases and J by 6 bases, with 19 bases between them. CDR3 DNA: TGCGCCAGCAGCTTGGCCAGTCGACTAGTACTTCCCAATGAGCAGTTCTTC. Its protein is CASSLASRLVLPNEQFF.

The genes are TRBV6-4 and TRBJ1-5, with D hard to call. The CDR3 runs 14 residues. The germline V gene encodes CDR1 MRHNA and CDR2 SNTAGT. V was pared by 3 bases and J by 2 bases, with 8 bases between. Here the CDR3 DNA reads TGTGCCAGCAGTGAGGTAGGAGGCAATCAGCCCCAGCATTTT. Amino acid sequence: CASSEVGGNQPQHF.

The J gene is TRBJ1-2, the V gene TRBV7-8; D is unresolved. V was shortened by 2 bases and J by 7 bases, with 11 bases between the two germline ends. This CDR3 comprises 13 residues. The V gene's germline CDR1 is SGHVS and CDR2 FQNEAQ. DNA for the CDR3: TGTGCCAGCAGCTTATTTCAGGAGGCTGGCTACACCTTC. It yields the protein CASSLFQEAGYTF.

This clone is a singleton in its sample. This chain uses TRBV19 with TRBJ2-7, with 8 bases lining up with TRBD2. Germline CDR1 reads LNHDA; CDR2 reads SQIVND (reference sequence). J gave up 4 bases and V 1 base, and 9 bases lay outside the gene matches. CDR3 length: 16 amino acids. Here the CDR3 reads CASSIANRGGLYEQYF. The DNA of the CDR3 is TGTGCCAGTAGTATAGCCAACCGGGGGGGGTTGTACGAGCAGTACTTC.

In this sample, this clone turned up once. This chain's CDR3 is CASTDRVWRTEAFF. The CDR3 DNA is TGTGCCAGCACCGACAGGGTATGGCGGACTGAAGCTTTCTTT. The chain employs TRBV6-6 and TRBJ1-1, with 7 nucleotides matching TRBD1. CDR3 length: 14 residues. The J segment lost 5 bases and the V segment lost 7 bases, leaving 10 bases of the junction unmatched. Germline CDR1 and CDR2: MNHNY and SVGAGI (reference sequence).

This chain connects TRBV7-2 to TRBJ2-7; 11 bases map to TRBD2. J was trimmed by 4 bases and V by 4 bases; bases with no gene match: 12. The V gene's germline CDR1 is SGHTA and CDR2 FQGNSA. The CDR3 loop spans 17 amino acids. This CDR3 reads CASSSSGGSYVLYEQYV. The CDR3 DNA is TGTGCCAGCAGCTCTAGCGGGGGGTCCTATGTCTTATACGAGCAGTACGTC.

The chain employs TRBV3-1 (or the pseudogene TRBV3-2) and TRBJ2-1; D is perhaps TRBD2 (5 bases). The CDR3 extends over 18 amino acids. Trimming shortened V by 3 bases and J by 5 bases, and 23 bases separated the two germline ends. Germline V CDR1 and CDR2: LGHDT, YNNKEL (reference sequence). CDR3 sequence (DNA): TGTGCCAGCAGCCAGGACCCACCGGGGTGGAACGCCCACAATGAGCAGTTCTTC. It specifies CASSQDPPGWNAHNEQFF.

The rearrangement joins TRBV28 to TRBJ2-6, with TRBD2 as a possible D gene (6 bases). The length of the CDR3 is 14 residues. Between the trimmed V and J ends, which lost 11 bases and 2 bases, there was a span of 13 bases. CDR1 MDHEN and CDR2 SYDVKM come from the germline V gene. For the CDR3, the DNA is TGTGCCGTCTTCGGGGGAACTGGGGCCAACGTCCTGACTTTC. Amino acids: CAVFGGTGANVLTF.

The rearrangement joins TRBV12-3 or TRBV12-4 to TRBJ1-1; a possible D gene is TRBD1 (6 bases). V was trimmed by 6 bases and J by 1 base, leaving 9 bases between them. The CDR3 loop spans 13 amino acids. The CDR3, as DNA: TGTGCCAGCAGATGGACAGAGAACACTGAAGCTTTCTTT. The encoded protein is CASRWTENTEAFF.